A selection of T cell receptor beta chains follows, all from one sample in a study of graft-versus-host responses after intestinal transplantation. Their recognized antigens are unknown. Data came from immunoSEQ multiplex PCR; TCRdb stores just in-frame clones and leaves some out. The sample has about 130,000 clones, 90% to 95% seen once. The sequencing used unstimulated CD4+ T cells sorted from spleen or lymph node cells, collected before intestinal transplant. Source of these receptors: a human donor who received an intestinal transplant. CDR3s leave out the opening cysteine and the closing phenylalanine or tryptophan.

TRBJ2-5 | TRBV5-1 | ASSLGTGGYETQY
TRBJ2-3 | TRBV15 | ATRGEVDTQY
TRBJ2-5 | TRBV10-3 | AIGGTTTETQY
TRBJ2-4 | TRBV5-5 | ASRPIVDGNIQY
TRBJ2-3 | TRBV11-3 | ASSPARGINIFGTQY
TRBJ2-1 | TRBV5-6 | ASSYSSGGYNEQF
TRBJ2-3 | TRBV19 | ASKRGGRGDTQY
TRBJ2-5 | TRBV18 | ASSRDRGDQETQY
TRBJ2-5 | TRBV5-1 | ASSLAGTSGGQETQY
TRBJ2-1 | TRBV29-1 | SVNASGGGNEQF
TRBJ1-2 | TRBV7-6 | ASSLPTGPWGYT
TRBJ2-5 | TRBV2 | ASSEELAGGLETQY
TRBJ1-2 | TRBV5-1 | ASSLVGAGSYGYT
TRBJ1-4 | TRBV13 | ASSTGQGDEKLF
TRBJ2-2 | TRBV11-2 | ASSLGRLAGVTGELF
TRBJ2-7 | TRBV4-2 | ASSQGSGRAYEQY
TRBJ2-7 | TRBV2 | ASSGPGGGNEQY
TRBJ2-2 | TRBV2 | ASSPAGGLGELF
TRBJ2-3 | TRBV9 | ASSVTSGGSADTQY
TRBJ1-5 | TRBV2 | ASSRGRVQPQH
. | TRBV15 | ATSRETRITGAGYEQY
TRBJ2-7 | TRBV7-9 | ASSLGDRGYYEQY
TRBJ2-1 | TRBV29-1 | SVRSSGQGGSYNEQF
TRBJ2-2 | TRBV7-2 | ASSSSGLASGELF
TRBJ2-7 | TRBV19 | ASSLGARGSYEQY
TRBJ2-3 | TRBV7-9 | ASSLGDTLTTDTQY
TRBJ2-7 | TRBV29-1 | SVGRDYEQY
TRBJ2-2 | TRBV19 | ASSPLLQGANTGELF
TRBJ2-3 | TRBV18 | ASSLGEPDTQY
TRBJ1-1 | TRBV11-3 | ASSKFGTGDTEAF
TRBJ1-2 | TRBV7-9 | ASSRRDLKKYT
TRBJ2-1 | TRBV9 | ASSPNSGGAGNEQF
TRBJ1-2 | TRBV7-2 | ASSLTATYGYT
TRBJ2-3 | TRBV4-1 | ASSQGGDPDTQY
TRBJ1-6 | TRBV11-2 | ASSSRQLNNSPLH
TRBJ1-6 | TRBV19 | ASQYDRDSPLH
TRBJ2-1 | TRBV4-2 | ASSQDRNEQF
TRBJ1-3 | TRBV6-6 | ASRQGGNTIY
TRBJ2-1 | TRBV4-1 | ASSQMSSGGLRSSYNEQF